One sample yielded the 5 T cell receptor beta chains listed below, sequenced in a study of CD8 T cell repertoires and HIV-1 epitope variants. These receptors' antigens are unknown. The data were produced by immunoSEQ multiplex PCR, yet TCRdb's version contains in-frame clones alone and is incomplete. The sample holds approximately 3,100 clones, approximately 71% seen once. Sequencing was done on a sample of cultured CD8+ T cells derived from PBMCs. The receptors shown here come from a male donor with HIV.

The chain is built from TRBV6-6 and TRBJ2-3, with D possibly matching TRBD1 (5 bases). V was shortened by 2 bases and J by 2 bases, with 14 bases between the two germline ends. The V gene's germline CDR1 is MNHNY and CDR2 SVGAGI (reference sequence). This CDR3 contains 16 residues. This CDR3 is CASSYGRRGTTDTQYF. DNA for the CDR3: TGTGCCAGCAGTTACGGACGAAGGGGAACCACAGATACGCAGTATTTT.

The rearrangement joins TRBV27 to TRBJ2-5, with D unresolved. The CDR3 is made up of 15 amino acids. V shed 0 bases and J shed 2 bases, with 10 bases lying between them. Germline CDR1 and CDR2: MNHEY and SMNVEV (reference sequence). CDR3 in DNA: TGTGCCAGCAGTTTATCGAAAGGGCCTCAAGAGACCCAGTACTTC. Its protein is CASSLSKGPQETQYF.

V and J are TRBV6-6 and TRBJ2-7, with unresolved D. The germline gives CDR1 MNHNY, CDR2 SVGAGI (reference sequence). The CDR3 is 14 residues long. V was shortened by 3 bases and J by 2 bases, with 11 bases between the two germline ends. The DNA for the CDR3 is TGTGCCAGCAGTTATTCCGGGCCCACCTACGAGCAGTACTTC. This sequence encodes CASSYSGPTYEQYF.

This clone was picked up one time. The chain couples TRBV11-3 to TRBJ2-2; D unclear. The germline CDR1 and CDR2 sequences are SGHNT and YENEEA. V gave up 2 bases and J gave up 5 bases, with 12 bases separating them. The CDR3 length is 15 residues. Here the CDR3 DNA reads TGTGCCAGCAGCTTAACTAACACAGCGACCGGGGAGCTGTTTTTT. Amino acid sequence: CASSLTNTATGELFF.

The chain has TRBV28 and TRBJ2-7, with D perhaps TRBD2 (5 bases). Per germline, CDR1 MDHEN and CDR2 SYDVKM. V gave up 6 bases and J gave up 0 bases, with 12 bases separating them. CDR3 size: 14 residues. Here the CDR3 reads CASRLSGSSYEQYF. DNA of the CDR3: TGTGCCAGCAGATTAAGCGGAAGCTCCTACGAGCAGTACTTC.